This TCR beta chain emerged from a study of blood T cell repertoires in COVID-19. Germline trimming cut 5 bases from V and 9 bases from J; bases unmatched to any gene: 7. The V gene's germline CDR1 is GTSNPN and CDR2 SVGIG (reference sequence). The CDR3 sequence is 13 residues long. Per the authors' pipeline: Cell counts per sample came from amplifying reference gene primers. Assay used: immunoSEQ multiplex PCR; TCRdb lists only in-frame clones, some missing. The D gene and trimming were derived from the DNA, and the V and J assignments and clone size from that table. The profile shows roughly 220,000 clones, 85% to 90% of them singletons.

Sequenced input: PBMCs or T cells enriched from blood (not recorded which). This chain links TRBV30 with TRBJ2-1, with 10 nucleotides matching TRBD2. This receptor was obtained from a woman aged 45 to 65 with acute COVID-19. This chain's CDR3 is CAWGPGLATEQFF. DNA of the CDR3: TGTGCCTGGGGACCGGGACTAGCGACTGAGCAGTTCTTC. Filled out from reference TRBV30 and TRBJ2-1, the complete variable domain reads SQTIHQWPATLVQPVGSPLSLECTVEGTSNPNLYWYRQAAGRGLQLLFYSVGIGQISSEVPQNLSASRPQDRQFILSSKKLLLSDSGFYLCAWGPGLATEQFFGPGTRLTVL.